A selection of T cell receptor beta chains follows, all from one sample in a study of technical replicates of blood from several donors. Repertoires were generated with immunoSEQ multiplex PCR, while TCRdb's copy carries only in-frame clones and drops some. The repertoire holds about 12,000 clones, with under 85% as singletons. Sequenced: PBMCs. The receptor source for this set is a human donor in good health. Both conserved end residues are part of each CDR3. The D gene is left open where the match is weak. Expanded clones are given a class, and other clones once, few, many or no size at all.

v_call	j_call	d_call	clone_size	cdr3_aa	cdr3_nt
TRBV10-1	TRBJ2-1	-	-	CATSRGSSYNEQFF	TGCGCCACCAGTAGGGGAAGCTCCTACAATGAGCAGTTCTTC
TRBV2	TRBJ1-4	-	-	CASSDSSEKLFF	TGTGCCAGCAGTGACAGTAGCGAAAAACTGTTTTTT
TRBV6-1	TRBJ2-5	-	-	CASSADRFQETQYF	TGTGCCAGCAGCGCCGACAGGTTCCAAGAGACCCAGTACTTC
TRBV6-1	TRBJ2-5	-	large	CASSEESGFAGLQETQYF	TGTGCCAGCAGTGAAGAAAGTGGGTTCGCAGGACTACAAGAGACCCAGTACTTC
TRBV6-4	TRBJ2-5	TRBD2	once	CASSVVAGGPETQYF	TGTGCCAGCAGTGTAGTAGCGGGAGGGCCGGAGACCCAGTACTTC
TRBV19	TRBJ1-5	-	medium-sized	CASRWTVNQPQHF	TGTGCCAGTAGATGGACAGTCAATCAGCCCCAGCATTTT
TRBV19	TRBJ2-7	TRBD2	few	CASGDPAGGMREQYF	TGTGCCAGTGGCGACCCTGCGGGAGGCATGAGGGAGCAGTACTTC
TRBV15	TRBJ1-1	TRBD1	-	CATSRAQGAEGDTEAFF	TGTGCCACCAGCAGAGCTCAGGGGGCTGAGGGGGACACTGAAGCTTTCTTT
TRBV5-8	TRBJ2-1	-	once	CASSLEGVPYNEQFF	TGTGCCAGCAGCCTGGAGGGGGTACCCTACAATGAGCAGTTCTTC
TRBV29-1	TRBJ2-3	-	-	CSVEDRRSTDTQYF	TGCAGCGTTGAAGATCGTCGGAGCACAGATACGCAGTATTTT
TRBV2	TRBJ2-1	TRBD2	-	CASEEREKQFF	TGTGCCAGCGAGGAGCGGGAGAAGCAGTTCTTC
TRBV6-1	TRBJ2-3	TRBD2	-	CASSGLAGGTDTQYF	TGTGCCAGCAGTGGACTAGCGGGAGGGACAGATACGCAGTATTTT
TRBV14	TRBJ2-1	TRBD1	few	CASSQTPGQSSYNEQFF	TGTGCCAGCAGCCAAACTCCGGGACAGAGCTCCTACAATGAGCAGTTCTTC
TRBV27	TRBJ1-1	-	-	CATMGATEAFF	TGTGCCACCATGGGGGCCACTGAAGCTTTCTTT
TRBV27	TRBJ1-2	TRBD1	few	CASSLGTGVYGYTF	TGTGCCAGCAGTTTAGGGACAGGGGTCTATGGCTACACCTTC
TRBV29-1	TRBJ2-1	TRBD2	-	CSVDGSGINLNEQFF	TGCAGCGTTGATGGTAGCGGGATAAATTTAAATGAGCAGTTCTTC
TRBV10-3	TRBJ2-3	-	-	CAISESTTSTDTQYF	TGTGCCATCAGTGAGTCGACTACCAGCACAGATACGCAGTATTTT
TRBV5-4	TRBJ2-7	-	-	CASRESRGWEQYF	TGTGCCAGCAGGGAGAGCAGGGGTTGGGAGCAGTACTTC
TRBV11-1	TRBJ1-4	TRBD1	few	CASSPMQGAARKLFF	TGTGCCAGCAGCCCGATGCAGGGGGCTGCAAGAAAACTGTTTTTT
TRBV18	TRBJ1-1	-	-	CASSPGIRRDTEAFF	TGTGCCAGCTCACCGGGGATACGGAGGGACACTGAAGCTTTCTTT
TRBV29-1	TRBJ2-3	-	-	CSVPRQAWGDTQYF	TGCAGCGTACCTAGACAGGCATGGGGAGATACGCAGTATTTT
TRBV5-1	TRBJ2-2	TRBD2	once	CASSTGLAANTGELFF	TGCGCCAGCAGCACTGGACTAGCGGCGAACACCGGGGAGCTGTTTTTT
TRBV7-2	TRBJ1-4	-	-	CASSPNGEASEKLFF	TGTGCCAGCAGCCCGAATGGGGAGGCGAGTGAAAAACTGTTTTTT
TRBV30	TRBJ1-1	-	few	CAWSVRRNTEAFF	TGTGCCTGGAGTGTTCGGAGGAACACTGAAGCTTTCTTT
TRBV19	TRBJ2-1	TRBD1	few	CASSIGIKQRTGNEQFF	TGTGCCAGTAGTATTGGGATAAAACAAAGGACAGGGAATGAGCAGTTCTTC
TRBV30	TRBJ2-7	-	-	CAWSNEGNEQYF	TGTGCCTGGAGTAATGAGGGAAACGAGCAGTACTTC
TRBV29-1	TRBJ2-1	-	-	CSVRGGVDYNEQFF	TGCAGCGTTCGAGGGGGGGTAGACTACAATGAGCAGTTCTTC
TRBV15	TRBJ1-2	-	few	CATSRRLEANYGYTF	TGTGCCACCAGCAGACGCCTAGAGGCGAACTATGGCTACACCTTC
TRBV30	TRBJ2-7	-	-	CAWRWSMGSGRYEQYF	TGTGCCTGGAGATGGAGTATGGGTAGCGGACGATACGAGCAGTACTTC
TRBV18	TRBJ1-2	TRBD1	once	CASSPGTEANYGYTF	TGTGCCAGCTCACCAGGGACAGAAGCTAACTATGGCTACACCTTC
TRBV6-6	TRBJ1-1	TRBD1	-	CASSYGQGDTEAFF	TGTGCCAGCAGTTACGGACAGGGAGACACTGAAGCTTTCTTT
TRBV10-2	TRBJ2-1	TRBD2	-	CASQGLAGDNEQFF	TGCGCCAGCCAGGGACTAGCGGGCGACAATGAGCAGTTCTTC
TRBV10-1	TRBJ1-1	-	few	CASRQTGANTEAFF	TGCGCCAGCAGGCAGACAGGAGCGAACACTGAAGCTTTCTTT
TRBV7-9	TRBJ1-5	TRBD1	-	CASTLGQGTQPQHF	TGTGCCAGCACCCTAGGACAGGGCACTCAGCCCCAGCATTTT
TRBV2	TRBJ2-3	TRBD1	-	CASKLTGGLLTDTQYF	TGTGCCAGCAAACTAACAGGGGGCCTTCTCACAGATACGCAGTATTTT
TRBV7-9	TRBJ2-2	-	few	CASSLSPDSATGELFF	TGTGCCAGCAGCTTATCTCCGGACAGTGCCACCGGGGAGCTGTTTTTT
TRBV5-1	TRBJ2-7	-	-	CASSLGQVGSYEQYF	TGCGCCAGCAGCTTGGGTCAGGTCGGCTCCTACGAGCAGTACTTC
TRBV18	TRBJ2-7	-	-	CASSPPLGRGEDEQYF	TGTGCCAGCTCACCACCGTTAGGCAGGGGGGAGGACGAGCAGTACTTC
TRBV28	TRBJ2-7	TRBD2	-	CASLAGGPGEQYF	TGTGCCAGCTTAGCGGGAGGGCCCGGCGAGCAGTACTTC
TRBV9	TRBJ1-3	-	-	CASSDSSGNTIYF	TGTGCCAGCAGCGACAGCTCTGGAAACACCATATATTTT
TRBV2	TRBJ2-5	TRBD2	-	CASSREGGTQYF	TGTGCCAGCAGCAGGGAGGGCGGGACCCAGTACTTC
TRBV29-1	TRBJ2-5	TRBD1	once	CSVELAGGETQYF	TGCAGCGTTGAATTGGCAGGGGGCGAGACCCAGTACTTC
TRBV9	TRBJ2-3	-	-	CASSVGTGGTDTQYF	TGTGCCAGCAGCGTAGGCACGGGGGGCACAGATACGCAGTATTTT
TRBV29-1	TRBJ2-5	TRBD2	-	CSASAGVVTQYF	TGCAGCGCCTCAGCGGGAGTGGTGACCCAGTACTTC